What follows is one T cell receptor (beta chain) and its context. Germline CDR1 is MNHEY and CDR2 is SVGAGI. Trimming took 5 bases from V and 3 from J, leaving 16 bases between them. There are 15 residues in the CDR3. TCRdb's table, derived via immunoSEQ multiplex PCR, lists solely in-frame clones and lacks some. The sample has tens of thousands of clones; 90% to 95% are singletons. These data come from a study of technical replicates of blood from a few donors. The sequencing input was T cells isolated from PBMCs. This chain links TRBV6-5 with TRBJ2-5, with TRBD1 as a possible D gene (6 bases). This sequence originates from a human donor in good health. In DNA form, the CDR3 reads TGTGCCAGCAGTGCTGGTCAGGGGACCAAAGAGACCCAGTACTTC. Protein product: CASSAGQGTKETQYF.